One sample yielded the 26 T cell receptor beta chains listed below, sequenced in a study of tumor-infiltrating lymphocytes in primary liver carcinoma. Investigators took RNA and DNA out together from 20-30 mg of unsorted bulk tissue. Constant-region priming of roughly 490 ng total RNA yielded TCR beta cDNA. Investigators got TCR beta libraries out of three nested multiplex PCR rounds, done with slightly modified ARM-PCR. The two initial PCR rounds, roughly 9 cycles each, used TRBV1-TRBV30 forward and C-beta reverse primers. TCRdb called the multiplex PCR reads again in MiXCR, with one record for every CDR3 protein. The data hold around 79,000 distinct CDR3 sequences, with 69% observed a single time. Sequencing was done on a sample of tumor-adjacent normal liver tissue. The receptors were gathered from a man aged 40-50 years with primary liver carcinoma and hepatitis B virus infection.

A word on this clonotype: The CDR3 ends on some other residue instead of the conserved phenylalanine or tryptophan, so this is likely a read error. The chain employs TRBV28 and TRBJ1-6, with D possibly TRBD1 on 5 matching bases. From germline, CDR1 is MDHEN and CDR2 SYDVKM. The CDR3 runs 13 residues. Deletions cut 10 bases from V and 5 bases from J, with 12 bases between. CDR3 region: CAIRGAHNSPLHV. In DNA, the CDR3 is TGTGCCATCAGAGGGGCCCATAATTCACCCCTCCACGTT.

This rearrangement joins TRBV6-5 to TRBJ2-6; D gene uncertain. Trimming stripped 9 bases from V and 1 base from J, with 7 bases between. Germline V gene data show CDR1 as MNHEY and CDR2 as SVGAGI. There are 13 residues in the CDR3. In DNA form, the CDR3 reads TGTGCCAGGGGGATGTCTGGGGCCAACGTCCTGACTTTC. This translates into CARGMSGANVLTF.

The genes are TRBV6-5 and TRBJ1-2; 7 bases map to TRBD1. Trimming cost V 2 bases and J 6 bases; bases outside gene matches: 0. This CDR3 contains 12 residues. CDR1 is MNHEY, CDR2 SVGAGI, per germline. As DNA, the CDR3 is TGTGCCAGCAGTTACAGGGGGCATGGCTACACCTTC. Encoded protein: CASSYRGHGYTF.

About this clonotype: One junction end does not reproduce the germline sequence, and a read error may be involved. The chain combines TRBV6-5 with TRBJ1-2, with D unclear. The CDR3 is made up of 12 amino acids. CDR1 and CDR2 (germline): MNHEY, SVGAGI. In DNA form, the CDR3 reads TGTGCTAGCAGCCCTAGCGCCACGGGCTACACCTTC. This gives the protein CASSPSATGYTF.

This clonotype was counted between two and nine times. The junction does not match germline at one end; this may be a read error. CDR3 in DNA: TGTGCCACAACTCAGGGGTCCGCCTACAGTGAGCAGTTCTTT. This sequence encodes CATTQGSAYSEQFF. The V call is TRBV12-3 or TRBV12-4, the J call TRBJ2-1; tentative D call: TRBD1 (6 bases). This CDR3 region has 14 residues.

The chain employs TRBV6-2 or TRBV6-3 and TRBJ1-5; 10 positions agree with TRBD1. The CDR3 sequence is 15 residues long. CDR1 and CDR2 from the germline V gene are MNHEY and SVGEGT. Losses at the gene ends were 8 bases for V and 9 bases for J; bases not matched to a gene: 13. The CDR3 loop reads CASGGTGVGSRPQHF. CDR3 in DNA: TGTGCCAGCGGGGGGACAGGGGTAGGCAGTCGGCCCCAGCATTTT.

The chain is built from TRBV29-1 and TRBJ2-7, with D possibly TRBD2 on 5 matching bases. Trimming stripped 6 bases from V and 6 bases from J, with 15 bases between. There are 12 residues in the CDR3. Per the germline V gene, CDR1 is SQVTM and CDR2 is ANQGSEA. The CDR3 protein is CSVEAGMGEQYF. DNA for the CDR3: TGCAGCGTCGAGGCCGGGATGGGCGAGCAGTACTTC.

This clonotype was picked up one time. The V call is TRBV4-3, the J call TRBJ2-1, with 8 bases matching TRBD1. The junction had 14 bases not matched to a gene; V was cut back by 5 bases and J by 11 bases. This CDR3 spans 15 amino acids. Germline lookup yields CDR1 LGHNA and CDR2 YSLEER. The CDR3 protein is CASSVRDRSLDKQFF. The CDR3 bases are TGCGCCAGCAGCGTTCGGGACAGGAGTTTGGATAAGCAGTTCTTC.

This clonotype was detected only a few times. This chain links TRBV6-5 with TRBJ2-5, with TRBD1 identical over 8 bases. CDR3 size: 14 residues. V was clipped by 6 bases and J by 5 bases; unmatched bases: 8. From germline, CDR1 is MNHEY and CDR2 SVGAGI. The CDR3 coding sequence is TGTGCCAGCAGCTACGCAGGGGGCAAGGAGACCCAGTACTTC. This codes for CASSYAGGKETQYF.

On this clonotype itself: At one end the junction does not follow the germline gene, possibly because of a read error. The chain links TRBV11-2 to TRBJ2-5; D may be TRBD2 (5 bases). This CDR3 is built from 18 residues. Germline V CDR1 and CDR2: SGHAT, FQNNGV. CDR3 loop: CASSLDPWSSGRRETQYF. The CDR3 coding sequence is TGTGCCAGCAGCTTAGATCCGTGGTCTAGTGGGAGAAGGGAGACTCAGTACTTC. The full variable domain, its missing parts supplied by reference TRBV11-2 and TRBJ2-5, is EAGVAQSPRYKIIEKRQSVAFWCNPISGHATLYWYQQILGQGPKLLIQFQNNGVVDDSQLPKDRFSAERLKGVDSTLKIQPAKLEDSAVYLCASSLDPWSSGRRETQYFGPGTRLLVL.

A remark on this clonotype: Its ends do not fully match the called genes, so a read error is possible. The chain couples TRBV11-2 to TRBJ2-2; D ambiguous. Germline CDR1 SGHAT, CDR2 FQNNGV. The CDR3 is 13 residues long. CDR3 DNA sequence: TGTGCCAGTAGCTTAGTACCGAACGGGGAGCTGTTTTTT. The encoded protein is CASSLVPNGELFF.

The CDR3 sequence is CASRVSAGRSRVDGWANVLTF. As DNA, the CDR3 is TGCGCCAGCAGAGTGTCCGCGGGAAGGTCCCGAGTGGATGGGTGGGCCAACGTCCTGACTTTC. The chain employs TRBV4-1 and TRBJ2-6; D is perhaps TRBD2 (6 bases). CDR1 is MGHRA, CDR2 YSYEKL, per germline. V lost 6 bases and J lost 5, with 32 bases in between. The CDR3 covers 21 residues.

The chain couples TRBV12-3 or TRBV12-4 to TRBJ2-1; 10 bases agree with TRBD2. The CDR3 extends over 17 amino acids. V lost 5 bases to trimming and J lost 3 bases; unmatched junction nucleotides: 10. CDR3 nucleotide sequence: TGTGCCAGCAGTCCCTATCCGACTAGCGGGCACTACAATGAGCAGTTCTTC. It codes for CASSPYPTSGHYNEQFF.

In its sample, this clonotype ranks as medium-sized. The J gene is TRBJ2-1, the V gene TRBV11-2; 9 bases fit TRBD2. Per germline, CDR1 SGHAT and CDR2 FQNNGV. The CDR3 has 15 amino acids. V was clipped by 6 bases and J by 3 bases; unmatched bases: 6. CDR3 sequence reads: CASRTGTSSYNEQFF. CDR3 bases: TGTGCCAGCAGAACCGGGACTAGCAGCTACAATGAGCAGTTCTTC. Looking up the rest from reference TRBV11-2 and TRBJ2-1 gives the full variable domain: EAGVAQSPRYKIIEKRQSVAFWCNPISGHATLYWYQQILGQGPKLLIQFQNNGVVDDSQLPKDRFSAERLKGVDSTLKIQPAKLEDSAVYLCASRTGTSSYNEQFFGPGTRLTVL.

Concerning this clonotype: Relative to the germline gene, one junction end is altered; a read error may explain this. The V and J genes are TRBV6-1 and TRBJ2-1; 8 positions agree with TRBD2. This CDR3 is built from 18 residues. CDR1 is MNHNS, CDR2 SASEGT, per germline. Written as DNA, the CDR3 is TGTGCCAGCAGTGAATCCCCGGGGGGTAGCGGGAAGGGGAATGAGCAGTTTTTC. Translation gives CASSESPGGSGKGNEQFF.

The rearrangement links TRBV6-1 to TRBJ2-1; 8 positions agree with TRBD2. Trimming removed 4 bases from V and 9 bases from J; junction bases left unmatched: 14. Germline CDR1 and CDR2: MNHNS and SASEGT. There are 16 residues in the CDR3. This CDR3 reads CASSAIGTSFAGEQFF. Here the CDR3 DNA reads TGTGCCAGCAGTGCCATAGGGACTAGTTTTGCGGGTGAGCAGTTCTTC.

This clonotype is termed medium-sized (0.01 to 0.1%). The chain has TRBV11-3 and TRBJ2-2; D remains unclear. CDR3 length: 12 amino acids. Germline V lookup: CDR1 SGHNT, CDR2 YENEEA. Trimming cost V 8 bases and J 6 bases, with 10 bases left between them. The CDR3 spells CASGRVAGELFF. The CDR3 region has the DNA TGTGCCAGCGGCAGAGTTGCCGGGGAGCTGTTTTTT.

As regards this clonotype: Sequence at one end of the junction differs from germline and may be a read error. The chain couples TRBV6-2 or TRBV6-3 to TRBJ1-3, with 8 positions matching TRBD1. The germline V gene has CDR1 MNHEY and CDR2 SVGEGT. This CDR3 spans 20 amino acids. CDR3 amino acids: CASGDPTGAQNGGSGTTIYF. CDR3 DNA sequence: TGTGCCAGCGGAGACCCGACAGGGGCGCAAAACGGGGGCTCTGGAACCACCATATATTTT.

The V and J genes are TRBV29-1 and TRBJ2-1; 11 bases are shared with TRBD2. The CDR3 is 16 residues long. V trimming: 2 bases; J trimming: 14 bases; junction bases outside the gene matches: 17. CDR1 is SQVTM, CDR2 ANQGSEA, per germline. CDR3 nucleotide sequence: TGCAGCGTTGAATGGGGGGCATCTAGCGGGAGGACTGTGAAGTTCTTC. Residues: CSVEWGASSGRTVKFF.

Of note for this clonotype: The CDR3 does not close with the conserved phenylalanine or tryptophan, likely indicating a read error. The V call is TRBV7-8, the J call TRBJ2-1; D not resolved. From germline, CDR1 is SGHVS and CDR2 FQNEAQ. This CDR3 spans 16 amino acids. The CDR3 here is CSSSSDFGGTYNEQFS. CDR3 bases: TGTTCCAGCAGCTCCGACTTCGGCGGTACCTACAATGAGCAGTTCTCC.

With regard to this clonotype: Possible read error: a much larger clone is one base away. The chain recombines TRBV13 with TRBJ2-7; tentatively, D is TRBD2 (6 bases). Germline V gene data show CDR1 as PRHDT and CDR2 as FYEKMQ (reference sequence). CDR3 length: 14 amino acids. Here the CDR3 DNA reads TGTGCCAGCAACTTAACCGGGAGAAATTGGGAGCAGTACTTC. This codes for CASNLTGRNWEQYF.

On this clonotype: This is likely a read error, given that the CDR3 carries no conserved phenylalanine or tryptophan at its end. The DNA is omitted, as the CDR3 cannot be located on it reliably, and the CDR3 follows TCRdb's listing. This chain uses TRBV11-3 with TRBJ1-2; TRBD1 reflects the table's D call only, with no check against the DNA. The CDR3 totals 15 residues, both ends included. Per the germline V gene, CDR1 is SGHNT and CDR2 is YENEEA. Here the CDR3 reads CASSPVIKINYGCIL.

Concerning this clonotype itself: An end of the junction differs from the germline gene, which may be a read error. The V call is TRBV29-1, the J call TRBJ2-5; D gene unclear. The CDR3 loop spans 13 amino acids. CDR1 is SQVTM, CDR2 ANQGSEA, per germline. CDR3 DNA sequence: TGCAGTGTTGAGTGGTTCGTGGCAGAGACCCAGTACTTC. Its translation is CSVEWFVAETQYF.

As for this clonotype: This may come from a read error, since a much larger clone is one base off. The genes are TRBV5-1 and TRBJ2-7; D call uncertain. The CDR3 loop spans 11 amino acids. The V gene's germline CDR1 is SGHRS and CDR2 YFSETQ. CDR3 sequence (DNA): TGCGCCACCAGCACCTCCTACGAGCAGTACTTC. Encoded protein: CATSTSYEQYF.

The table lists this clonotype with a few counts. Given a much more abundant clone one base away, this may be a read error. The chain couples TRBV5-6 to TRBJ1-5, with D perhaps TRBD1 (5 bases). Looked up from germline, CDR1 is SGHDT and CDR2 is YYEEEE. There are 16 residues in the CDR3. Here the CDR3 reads CTSSLRGGVSNQPQHF. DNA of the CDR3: TGTACCAGCAGCTTACGGGGGGGAGTGAGCAATCAGCCCCAGCATTTT.

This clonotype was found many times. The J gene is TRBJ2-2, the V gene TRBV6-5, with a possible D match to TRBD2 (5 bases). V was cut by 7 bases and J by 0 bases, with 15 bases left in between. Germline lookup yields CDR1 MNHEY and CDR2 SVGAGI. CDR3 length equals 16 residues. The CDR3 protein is CASKVSRGTNTGELFF. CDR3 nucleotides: TGTGCCAGCAAGGTATCGAGAGGGACGAACACCGGGGAGCTGTTTTTT.